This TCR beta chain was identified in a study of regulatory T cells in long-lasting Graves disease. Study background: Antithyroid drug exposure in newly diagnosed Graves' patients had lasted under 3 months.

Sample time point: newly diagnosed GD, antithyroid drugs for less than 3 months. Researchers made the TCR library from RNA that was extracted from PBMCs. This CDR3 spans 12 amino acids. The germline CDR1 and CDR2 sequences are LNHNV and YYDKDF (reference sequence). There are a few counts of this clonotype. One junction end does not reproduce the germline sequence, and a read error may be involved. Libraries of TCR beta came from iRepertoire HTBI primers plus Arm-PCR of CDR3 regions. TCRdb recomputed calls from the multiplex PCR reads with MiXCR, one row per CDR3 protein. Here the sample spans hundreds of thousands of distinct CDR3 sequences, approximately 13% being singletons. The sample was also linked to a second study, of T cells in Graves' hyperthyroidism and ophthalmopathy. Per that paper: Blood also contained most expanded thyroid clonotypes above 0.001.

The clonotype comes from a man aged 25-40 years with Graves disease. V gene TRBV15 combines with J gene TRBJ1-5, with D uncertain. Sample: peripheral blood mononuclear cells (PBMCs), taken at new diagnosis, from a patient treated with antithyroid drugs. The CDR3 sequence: CASSRVDQPQHF. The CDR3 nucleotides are TGTGCCTCCAGCAGAGTTGATCAGCCCCAGCATTTT.